This T cell receptor (beta chain) appears in the sequencing data of a study of T cell responses to AZD1222 COVID-19 vaccine. Study-wide results and caveats: Baseline seropositives among AZD1222 recipients totaled only five or six.

In regard to this clone: What it recognizes is unknown.

Sequencing was performed with immunoSEQ multiplex PCR; in TCRdb, only in-frame clones are kept and a portion is missing. There are 95,000 to 110,000 clones in the sample; approximately 89% occur only once, and 2.5% to 4% lies in the top ten. Germline CDR1 reads MDHEN; CDR2 reads SYDVKM. Trimming took 5 bases from V and 7 from J; bases not matched to a gene: 8. CDR3 length: 15 amino acids. The receptor was isolated from an adult who received the MenACWY meningococcal vaccine as a control. The V call is TRBV28, the J call TRBJ1-5; 10 positions match TRBD1. The sequences come from peripheral blood, collected 28 days after the second dose of the MenACWY control vaccine. CDR3 nucleotide sequence: TGTGCCAGCAGTCCCCGGGACAGGGGTGTCCAGCCCCAGCATTTT. Translation: CASSPRDRGVQPQHF.